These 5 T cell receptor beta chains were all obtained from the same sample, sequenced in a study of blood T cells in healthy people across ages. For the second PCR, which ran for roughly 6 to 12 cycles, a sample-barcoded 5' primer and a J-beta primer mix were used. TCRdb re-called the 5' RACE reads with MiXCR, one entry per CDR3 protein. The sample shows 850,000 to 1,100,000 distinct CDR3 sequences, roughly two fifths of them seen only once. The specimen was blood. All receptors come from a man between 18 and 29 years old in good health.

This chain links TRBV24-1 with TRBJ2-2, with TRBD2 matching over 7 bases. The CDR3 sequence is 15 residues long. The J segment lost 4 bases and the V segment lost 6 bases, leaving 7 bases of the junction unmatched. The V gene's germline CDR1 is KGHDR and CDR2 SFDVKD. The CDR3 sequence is CATSPAGVTTGELFF. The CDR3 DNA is TGTGCCACCAGTCCTGCGGGGGTCACCACCGGGGAGCTGTTTTTT.

Here the CDR3 reads CASSLYQADYNEQFF. For the CDR3, the DNA is TGTGCCAGCAGTTTATATCAGGCCGATTACAATGAGCAGTTCTTC. This chain joins TRBV12-3 or TRBV12-4 and TRBJ2-1; D remains unclear. V was trimmed by 2 bases and J by 4 bases, leaving 12 bases between them. This CDR3 spans 15 amino acids.

CDR3 nucleotides: TGTGCCAGCAGTTTTCGGGGCCCGAACACCGGGGAGCTGTTTTTT. Translating it yields CASSFRGPNTGELFF. V is TRBV12-3 or TRBV12-4 and J is TRBJ2-2; D possibly uses TRBD1 or TRBD2 (5 bases each). This CDR3 is built from 15 residues. The V end lost 3 bases, the J end lost 0 bases, and 8 bases lay between the germline ends.

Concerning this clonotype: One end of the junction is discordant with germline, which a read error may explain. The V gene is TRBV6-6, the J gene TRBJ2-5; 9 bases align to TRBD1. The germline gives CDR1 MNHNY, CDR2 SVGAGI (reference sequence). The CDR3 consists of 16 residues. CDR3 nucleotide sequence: TGTGCCGGCAGTCAAGACAGGGGGAGCGCAAGAGAGACCCAGTACTTC. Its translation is CAGSQDRGSARETQYF.

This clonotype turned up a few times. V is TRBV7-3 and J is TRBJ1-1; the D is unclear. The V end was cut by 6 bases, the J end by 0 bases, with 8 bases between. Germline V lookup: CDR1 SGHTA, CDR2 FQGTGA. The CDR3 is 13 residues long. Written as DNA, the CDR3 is TGTGCCAGCAGTTTCGACCTGAACACTGAAGCTTTCTTT. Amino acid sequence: CASSFDLNTEAFF.